The 14 T cell receptor beta chains below were found in one sample sequenced in a study of STAT5B mutations in CD4+ large granular lymphocyte leukemia. The protocol was immunoSEQ multiplex PCR, while the TCRdb copy is restricted to in-frame clones and leaves out a portion. This sample yields roughly 34,000 clones, of which 76% are seen a single time; around 7% belongs to the top ten. The sequencing input was CD4+ T cells from blood buffy coats. These receptors originate from a human donor in good health.

This chain connects TRBV19 to TRBJ2-7; a weak D match, TRBD1 (6 bases). Germline CDR1 and CDR2: LNHDA and SQIVND (reference sequence). Trimming shortened V by 5 bases and J by 2 bases, and 13 bases separated the two germline ends. The CDR3 extends over 14 amino acids. The CDR3: CASSARQATYEQYF. The CDR3 nucleotides are TGTGCCAGTAGTGCCCGACAGGCCACCTACGAGCAGTACTTC.

This chain uses TRBV9 with TRBJ1-4, with a possible D match to TRBD1 (6 bases). Germline CDR1 reads SGDLS; CDR2 reads YYNGEE. Trimming shortened V by 3 bases and J by 1 base, and 10 bases separated the two germline ends. This CDR3 is built from 15 residues. CDR3 amino acids: CASSGLTGTNEKLFF. The CDR3 region has the DNA TGTGCCAGCAGCGGACTGACAGGAACTAATGAAAAACTGTTTTTT. Variable domain in full (rest from reference TRBV9 and TRBJ1-4): DSGVTQTPKHLITATGQRVTLRCSPRSGDLSVYWYQQSLDQGLQFLIQYYNGEERAKGNILERFSAQQFPDLHSELNLSSLELGDSALYFCASSGLTGTNEKLFFGSGTQLSVL.

J is TRBJ2-2 and V is TRBV5-1, with 9 bases lining up with TRBD2. The V and J ends lost 0 bases and 7 bases, in that order; junction bases with no gene match: 4. The length of the CDR3 is 15 residues. Germline assignment: CDR1 SGHRS and CDR2 YFSETQ. CDR3 in amino acids: CASSLERGDYGELFF. The DNA of the CDR3 is TGCGCCAGCAGCTTGGAGCGGGGGGACTACGGGGAGCTGTTTTTT.

This sequence joins TRBV5-1 and TRBJ1-1, with 8 bases fitting TRBD1. The J segment lost 4 bases and the V segment lost 4 bases, leaving 6 bases of the junction unmatched. CDR1 and CDR2 from the germline V gene are SGHRS and YFSETQ. The CDR3 covers 14 residues. CDR3 DNA: TGCGCCAGCAGCCCCGGACAGGGAGGCACTGAAGCTTTCTTT. It specifies CASSPGQGGTEAFF.

The CDR3 loop is CASSTDRGNTGELFF. The CDR3 coding sequence is TGCGCCAGCAGCACGGACAGAGGGAACACCGGGGAGCTGTTTTTT. The chain links TRBV5-1 to TRBJ2-2; possible D gene TRBD1, 6 bases. Germline CDR1 is SGHRS and CDR2 is YFSETQ. The ends were cut back, 4 bases at V and 1 base at J, with 11 bases in the middle. This CDR3 spans 15 amino acids.

The chain couples TRBV9 to TRBJ2-1; no definite D call. Germline V lookup: CDR1 SGDLS, CDR2 YYNGEE. The CDR3 has 15 residues. Trimming took 1 base from V and 1 from J, leaving 9 bases between them. The CDR3 loop reads CASSVRVESYNEQFF. The CDR3 nucleotides are TGTGCCAGCAGCGTACGAGTAGAGTCCTACAATGAGCAGTTCTTC.

This rearrangement joins TRBV7-2 to TRBJ2-1; D possibly corresponds to TRBD1 (5 bases). This CDR3 comprises 15 residues. V dropped 0 bases and J dropped 6 bases, with 12 bases sitting between them. Per the germline V gene, CDR1 is SGHTA and CDR2 is FQGNSA. CDR3 DNA: TGTGCCAGCAGCTTAGCCACTCCGCAGGGCAATGAGCAGTTCTTC. The encoded protein is CASSLATPQGNEQFF.

V usage is TRBV10-2 and J usage is TRBJ2-3; maybe TRBD1 (5 bases). This CDR3 region has 11 residues. The germline CDR1 and CDR2 sequences are WSHSY and SAAADI. V was clipped by 7 bases and J by 8 bases, with 10 bases between them. The DNA of the CDR3 is TGCGCCAGCACCCCCCAGGGTACGCAGTATTTT. The encoded protein is CASTPQGTQYF.

The chain has TRBV15 and TRBJ2-1, with 7 bases lining up with TRBD1. This CDR3 is 14 amino acids long. V shed 4 bases and J 5 bases; nucleotides not matched to a gene: 5. The germline gives CDR1 LNHNV, CDR2 YYDKDF (reference sequence). CDR3 sequence (DNA): TGTGCCACCAGCAAACGGGACAGTCACAATGAGCAGTTCTTC. Its translation is CATSKRDSHNEQFF.

This chain joins TRBV29-1 and TRBJ1-2, with 7 bases lining up with TRBD1. This CDR3 has 11 amino acids. The junction had 5 bases not matched to a gene; V was cut back by 4 bases and J by 9 bases. From germline, CDR1 is SQVTM and CDR2 ANQGSEA. DNA of the CDR3: TGCAGCGTTGTAGGGACAGCTAGCTACACCTTC. This gives the protein CSVVGTASYTF.

This rearrangement joins TRBV5-4 to TRBJ2-4; 7 bases align to TRBD2. CDR3 length: 15 amino acids. Losses at the gene ends were 2 bases for V and 3 bases for J; bases not matched to a gene: 5. Germline CDR1 and CDR2: SGHNT and YYREEE (reference sequence). Written as DNA, the CDR3 is TGTGCCAGCAGCTTAGATCAGCGGGGCAAAAACATTCAGTACTTC. It specifies CASSLDQRGKNIQYF. The full variable domain, with the rest looked up from reference TRBV5-4 and TRBJ2-4, is ETGVTQSPTHLIKTRGQQVTLRCSSQSGHNTVSWYQQALGQGPQFIFQYYREEENGRGNFPPRFSGLQFPNYSSELNVNALELDDSALYLCASSLDQRGKNIQYFGAGTRLSVL.

The chain carries TRBV11-3 and TRBJ1-6; D is unresolved. This CDR3 spans 13 amino acids. Germline CDR1 SGHNT, CDR2 YENEEA. The V end was cut by 1 base, the J end by 7 bases, with 5 bases between. The CDR3 DNA reads TGTGCCAGCAGCTTAGCCTGGAATTCACCCCTCCACTTT. This encodes CASSLAWNSPLHF.

This chain joins TRBV7-3 and TRBJ2-3; tentatively, D is TRBD2 (7 bases). CDR3 length: 14 residues. Trimming removed 5 bases at V and 6 bases at J, with 15 bases between. Germline CDR1 reads SGHTA; CDR2 reads FQGTGA. The CDR3 spells CASSTGTTWDTQYF. The CDR3 nucleotides are TGTGCCAGCAGCACAGGGACTACTTGGGATACGCAGTATTTT.

J is TRBJ2-3 and V is TRBV10-3, with D possibly being TRBD1 or TRBD2 (5 bases each). V lost 2 bases and J 4 bases, leaving 10 bases between the germline ends. Germline V gene data show CDR1 as ENHRY and CDR2 as SYGVKD. This CDR3 contains 14 residues. The CDR3 loop is CAISEPGRPDTQYF. The CDR3 nucleotides read TGTGCCATCAGTGAGCCGGGACGCCCAGATACGCAGTATTTT.